This TCR beta chain was sequenced in a study of blood T cell repertoires in COVID-19. Study overall: The analysed material was cDNA or gDNA that came from T cells, B-cell-depleted T cells, or PBMCs.

The V and J ends lost 5 bases and 4 bases respectively, with 12 bases between them. The CDR3 is made up of 14 amino acids. Germline assignment: CDR1 SEHNR and CDR2 FQNEAQ (reference sequence). Original processing notes: For nucleated cells, counts were estimated from reference gene primer amplification. Measured with immunoSEQ multiplex PCR; TCRdb has only the in-frame clones, and not every one. V and J calls and clone size are given by that table; D and trimming were obtained from the DNA. The sample contains fewer than 120,000 clones, more than 65% of which appear only once. The sequence was obtained from an elderly woman with acute or convalescent COVID-19. What was sequenced was peripheral blood. The rearrangement uses TRBV7-9 and TRBJ1-5; D unresolved. CDR3 residues: CASSAEGGNQPQHF. The CDR3 DNA reads TGTGCCAGCAGCGCAGAGGGAGGGAATCAGCCCCAGCATTTT.